The rows below give T cell receptor beta chains drawn from one sample of a study of identical twins. MiXCR was run by TCRdb on the 5' RACE reads, yielding one entry per CDR3 protein. The data contain 200,000 to 300,000 distinct CDR3 sequences, roughly 10% of them seen just once; the ten biggest clones take up 9% to 10%. Sequenced material: memory T cells sorted from blood. Receptor source: a man in his fifties or sixties in good health. CDR3s include the opening cysteine and the closing phenylalanine or tryptophan. Each record gives: D gene, J gene, clone size, V gene, CDR3 DNA, CDR3 protein. A D gene is named only where the DNA matches it firmly. Clone sizes are given selectively: once, few, many, or a class where the clone is expanded.

d_call: NA
j_call: TRBJ1-3
clone_size: many
v_call: TRBV18
cdr3_nt: TGTGCCAGCTCACCAAGTGGCTCTGGAAACACCATATATTTT
cdr3_aa: CASSPSGSGNTIYF

d_call: NA
j_call: TRBJ2-6
clone_size: many
v_call: TRBV12-3/TRBV12-4
cdr3_nt: TGTGCCAGCACTTCAAACTACGAAGGGCAGAGACACTCTGGGGCCAACGTCCTGACTTTC
cdr3_aa: CASTSNYEGQRHSGANVLTF

d_call: TRBD1
j_call: TRBJ1-2
clone_size: many
v_call: TRBV10-3
cdr3_nt: TGTGCCATCAGTGAACGGGCAGGGGGCAATGGCTACACCTTC
cdr3_aa: CAISERAGGNGYTF

d_call: NA
j_call: TRBJ2-2
clone_size: few
v_call: TRBV7-9
cdr3_nt: TGTGCCGGCAACAACTGGGATAAGGCCGGGGAGCTGTTTTTT
cdr3_aa: CAGNNWDKAGELFF

d_call: NA
j_call: TRBJ2-1
clone_size: NA
v_call: TRBV15
cdr3_nt: TGTGCCACCAGCAGCTGGGGCCACAGCTCCTACAATGAGCAGTTCTTC
cdr3_aa: CATSSWGHSSYNEQFF

d_call: TRBD2
j_call: TRBJ2-7
clone_size: few
v_call: TRBV9
cdr3_nt: TGTGCCAGCCACCTAGCGGGAGTTGAGTACTTC
cdr3_aa: CASHLAGVEYF

d_call: NA
j_call: TRBJ2-1
clone_size: many
v_call: TRBV4-1
cdr3_nt: TGCGCCAGCAGCCAATCGGGGTTCAATGAGCAGTTCTTC
cdr3_aa: CASSQSGFNEQFF

d_call: TRBD2
j_call: TRBJ2-5
clone_size: many
v_call: TRBV9
cdr3_nt: TGTGCCAGCAGCGTAGCTAGCGGGTACCAAGAGACCCAGTACTTC
cdr3_aa: CASSVASGYQETQYF

d_call: NA
j_call: TRBJ2-3
clone_size: few
v_call: TRBV7-2
cdr3_nt: TGTGCCAGCAGCCTCCATGTAACAGATACGCAGTATTTT
cdr3_aa: CASSLHVTDTQYF

d_call: TRBD1
j_call: TRBJ2-3
clone_size: few
v_call: TRBV29-1
cdr3_nt: TGCAGCGTCGGTAGACAGGGCCTAAGCACAGATACGCAGTATTTT
cdr3_aa: CSVGRQGLSTDTQYF

d_call: NA
j_call: TRBJ2-2
clone_size: NA
v_call: TRBV5-6
cdr3_nt: TGTGCCAGCAGCTTGTTGGGGGAAGTCGTCGGCGGGGAGCTGTTTTTT
cdr3_aa: CASSLLGEVVGGELFF

d_call: NA
j_call: TRBJ2-2
clone_size: many
v_call: TRBV5-1
cdr3_nt: TGCGCCAGCAGCTTGGATTCGGGGAACACCGGGGAGCTGTTTTTT
cdr3_aa: CASSLDSGNTGELFF

d_call: NA
j_call: TRBJ2-2
clone_size: many
v_call: TRBV3-1
cdr3_nt: TGTGCCAGCAGTTTAAGGGCTAGTGAACAGACCGGGGAGCTGTTTTTT
cdr3_aa: CASSLRASEQTGELFF

d_call: TRBD2
j_call: TRBJ2-1
clone_size: many
v_call: TRBV6-2/TRBV6-3
cdr3_nt: TGTGCCAGCAGTACCGGGACTAGCGGGTTTGGTGAGCAGTTCTTC
cdr3_aa: CASSTGTSGFGEQFF

d_call: NA
j_call: TRBJ1-1
clone_size: few
v_call: TRBV11-2
cdr3_nt: TGTGCCAGCAGCCGGTCCTCGGTGAACACTGAAGCTTTCTTT
cdr3_aa: CASSRSSVNTEAFF

d_call: TRBD2
j_call: TRBJ2-7
clone_size: many
v_call: TRBV3-1
cdr3_nt: TGTGCCAGCAGCCACAAGGTTCCCCCTTCTAGCGGGATTCCCTACGAGCAGTACTTC
cdr3_aa: CASSHKVPPSSGIPYEQYF

d_call: NA
j_call: TRBJ2-1
clone_size: few
v_call: TRBV3-1
cdr3_nt: TGTGCCAGCAGCCAAGAACTCGGCGGGTCCCCTTACAATGAGCAGTTCTTC
cdr3_aa: CASSQELGGSPYNEQFF

d_call: TRBD1
j_call: TRBJ2-1
clone_size: many
v_call: TRBV11-2
cdr3_nt: TGTGCCAGCAGCTCGGACAGGGGGCGTTACAATGAGCAGTTCTTC
cdr3_aa: CASSSDRGRYNEQFF

d_call: NA
j_call: TRBJ2-3
clone_size: NA
v_call: TRBV13
cdr3_nt: TGTGCCAGCAGCTTACTAGCCCCCGGCCATACGCAGTATTTT
cdr3_aa: CASSLLAPGHTQYF

d_call: NA
j_call: TRBJ2-7
clone_size: NA
v_call: TRBV29-1
cdr3_nt: TGCAGCGTTGGGGGCCAATACCCTACTGAGCAGTACTTC
cdr3_aa: CSVGGQYPTEQYF

d_call: TRBD1
j_call: TRBJ2-7
clone_size: many
v_call: TRBV29-1
cdr3_nt: TGCAGCGCCTCTGGACAGGGAACCTACGAGCAGTACTTC
cdr3_aa: CSASGQGTYEQYF

d_call: TRBD2
j_call: TRBJ2-5
clone_size: many
v_call: TRBV7-7
cdr3_nt: TGTGCTAGCAGCTTAGAGACTAGCGGGGGCTCCCAGTACTTC
cdr3_aa: CASSLETSGGSQYF

d_call: TRBD1
j_call: TRBJ2-7
clone_size: many
v_call: TRBV12-5
cdr3_nt: TGTGCTAGGGGACAGATTTACGAGCAGTACTTC
cdr3_aa: CARGQIYEQYF

d_call: TRBD1
j_call: TRBJ1-2
clone_size: many
v_call: TRBV7-2
cdr3_nt: TGTGCCAGCCGCCCACAGGGGAGTTATGGCTACACCTTC
cdr3_aa: CASRPQGSYGYTF

d_call: NA
j_call: TRBJ1-1
clone_size: many
v_call: TRBV7-8
cdr3_nt: TGTGCCAGCAGTGGCGGGGGGGGGCGTCCTGAAGCTTTCTTT
cdr3_aa: CASSGGGGRPEAFF

d_call: NA
j_call: TRBJ2-1
clone_size: few
v_call: TRBV4-1
cdr3_nt: TGCGCCAGCAGCCAAGATATTTATGAGCAGTTCTTC
cdr3_aa: CASSQDIYEQFF

d_call: TRBD1
j_call: TRBJ2-1
clone_size: NA
v_call: TRBV29-1
cdr3_nt: TGCAGCGTTGAAACAGGGGCTAACTACAATGAGCAGTTCTTC
cdr3_aa: CSVETGANYNEQFF

d_call: NA
j_call: TRBJ2-3
clone_size: NA
v_call: TRBV6-5
cdr3_nt: TGTGCCAGCAGTTACACTACAGGACACACAGATACGCAGTATTTT
cdr3_aa: CASSYTTGHTDTQYF

d_call: NA
j_call: TRBJ2-1
clone_size: few
v_call: TRBV10-3
cdr3_nt: TGTGCCATCAGTGACCTGAGCCAGGGCGAGAATGAGCAGTTCTTC
cdr3_aa: CAISDLSQGENEQFF

d_call: TRBD2
j_call: TRBJ2-3
clone_size: NA
v_call: TRBV5-1
cdr3_nt: TGCGCCAGCAGCTCGAGGACTAGCGGGGCAGATACGCAGTATTTT
cdr3_aa: CASSSRTSGADTQYF

d_call: NA
j_call: TRBJ2-7
clone_size: medium-sized
v_call: TRBV7-2
cdr3_nt: TGTGCCAGCAGCTTATCCTCCTACGAGCAGTACTTC
cdr3_aa: CASSLSSYEQYF

d_call: NA
j_call: TRBJ2-5
clone_size: few
v_call: TRBV20-1
cdr3_nt: TGCAGTGCTAGAAGGGACGCAGAGACCCAGTACTTC
cdr3_aa: CSARRDAETQYF

d_call: NA
j_call: TRBJ1-6
clone_size: many
v_call: TRBV20-1
cdr3_nt: TGCAGTGCTAGTGTCCGCTATAATTCACCCCTCCACTTT
cdr3_aa: CSASVRYNSPLHF

d_call: TRBD2
j_call: TRBJ2-1
clone_size: few
v_call: TRBV28
cdr3_nt: TGTGCCAGCAGTTCCCACGACTCCAGCGGGGGGCTCGGCTCCTACAATGAGCAGTTCTTC
cdr3_aa: CASSSHDSSGGLGSYNEQFF

d_call: NA
j_call: TRBJ2-7
clone_size: many
v_call: TRBV7-2
cdr3_nt: TGTGCCAGCAGCTTAATCCCCTACGAGCAGTACTTC
cdr3_aa: CASSLIPYEQYF

d_call: TRBD2
j_call: TRBJ2-1
clone_size: many
v_call: TRBV5-5
cdr3_nt: TGTGCCAGCAGCCTGGGACTAGCGGGTTCCTACAATGAGCAGTTCTTC
cdr3_aa: CASSLGLAGSYNEQFF

d_call: NA
j_call: TRBJ1-1
clone_size: many
v_call: TRBV5-1
cdr3_nt: TGCGCCAGCAGCCTCGGACAAACCGGGGGGAACACTGAAGCTTTCTTT
cdr3_aa: CASSLGQTGGNTEAFF

d_call: NA
j_call: TRBJ1-1
clone_size: few
v_call: TRBV6-2/TRBV6-3
cdr3_nt: TGTGCCAGCAGTTCATATTTGGGCACTGAAGCTTTCTTT
cdr3_aa: CASSSYLGTEAFF

d_call: NA
j_call: TRBJ2-5
clone_size: NA
v_call: TRBV7-9
cdr3_nt: TGTGCCAGCAGCCCGCCCTTCCGGACGGCTATTGGGTCCCAGTACTTC
cdr3_aa: CASSPPFRTAIGSQYF

d_call: NA
j_call: TRBJ1-2
clone_size: many
v_call: TRBV28
cdr3_nt: TGTGCCAGCGATCCCAGGGAGACTAACTATGGCTACACCTTC
cdr3_aa: CASDPRETNYGYTF

d_call: NA
j_call: TRBJ2-3
clone_size: NA
v_call: TRBV20-1
cdr3_nt: TGCAGTGCTAGTAGGGGCGGGGGCACAGATACGCAGTATTTT
cdr3_aa: CSASRGGGTDTQYF